Each of the 7 T cell receptor beta chains below was sequenced from the same sample in a study of blood T cell repertoires in COVID-19 (dated by TCRdb to 2019 to 2021). The library came from the immunoSEQ multiplex PCR assay. TCRdb took over this immuneACCESS table, retaining in-frame rearrangements with V and J assigned. Such tables are incomplete; in checked studies, under half of the missing clones stem from an unresolved V gene, and the remainder is unexplained. The sample table records roughly 45,000 clones; roughly 85% of these occur just once. Around 12% of the sample is in the top ten clones. Material for sequencing was peripheral blood. Receptors originate from a human donor in a cohort sampled during active COVID-19.

The J gene is TRBJ1-2, the V gene TRBV4-3; D might be TRBD1 (6 bases). Trimming took off 5 bases at V and 4 bases at J, with 20 bases between the two ends. CDR3 length: 16 residues. Germline CDR1 is LGHNA and CDR2 is YSLEER. As DNA, the CDR3 is TGCGCCAGCAGCTGGACCCGCGGGGGGGCGGGCTATGGCTACACCTTC. This sequence encodes CASSWTRGGAGYGYTF.

The chain uses TRBV2 and TRBJ2-7, with 15 bases that match TRBD2. Trimming cost V 10 bases and J 7 bases; bases outside gene matches: 14. The CDR3 consists of 16 residues. Looked up from germline, CDR1 is SNHLY and CDR2 is FYNNEI. The CDR3 region is CAMDSGTSGGFREQYF. CDR3 sequence (DNA): TGTGCCATGGATTCCGGGACTAGCGGGGGGTTCAGGGAGCAGTACTTC.

The chain combines TRBV7-2 with TRBJ2-6; 8 nucleotides line up with TRBD1. With 3 bases clipped from V and 3 bases from J, the junction kept 7 bases outside the gene matches. The CDR3 extends over 17 amino acids. Germline CDR1 SGHTA, CDR2 FQGNSA. The CDR3 DNA reads as TGTGCCAGCAGCTTCGGGACAGGTTATTATGGGGCCAACGTCCTGACTTTC. Protein product: CASSFGTGYYGANVLTF.

In its sample, this clone was seen once. This chain connects TRBV30 to TRBJ2-7, with 10 bases matching TRBD1. Trimming removed 2 bases from V and 6 bases from J; junction bases left unmatched: 4. CDR1 GTSNPN and CDR2 SVGIG come from the germline V gene (reference sequence). This CDR3 comprises 13 residues. The CDR3 DNA follows: TGTGCCTGGAGTAAGGACAGGGGGAGCGAGCAGTACTTC. As protein: CAWSKDRGSEQYF. Together with reference TRBV30 and TRBJ2-7, the CDR3 gives the full variable domain: SQTIHQWPATLVQPVGSPLSLECTVEGTSNPNLYWYRQAAGRGLQLLFYSVGIGQISSEVPQNLSASRPQDRQFILSSKKLLLSDSGFYLCAWSKDRGSEQYFGPGTRLTVT.

The rearrangement uses TRBV7-2 and TRBJ1-2; 8 bases map to TRBD1. The CDR3 length is 18 residues. The V and J ends lost 1 base and 4 bases, in that order; junction bases with no gene match: 14. The germline V gene has CDR1 SGHTA and CDR2 FQGNSA. As DNA, the CDR3 is TGTGCCAGCAGCTTAGTAAGCGGGACAGGAAGGAACCTCTATGGCTACACCTTC. Its translation is CASSLVSGTGRNLYGYTF.

This chain uses TRBV4-3 with TRBJ2-2; no reliable D call. This CDR3 is 16 amino acids long. V was cut by 4 bases and J by 4 bases, with 16 bases left in between. CDR1 and CDR2 (germline): LGHNA, YSLEER. The CDR3 DNA is TGCGCCAGCAGCCCCACTTTAGGATCGGGCACCGGGGAGCTGTTTTTT. This sequence encodes CASSPTLGSGTGELFF.

The chain links TRBV10-3 to TRBJ1-2, with D hard to call. From germline, CDR1 is ENHRY and CDR2 SYGVKD. There are 15 residues in the CDR3. Trimming removed 3 bases at V and 4 bases at J, with 15 bases between. This CDR3 is CAISETPASFYGYTF. In DNA form, the CDR3 reads TGTGCCATCAGTGAAACTCCCGCCTCCTTCTATGGCTACACCTTC.